A selection of T cell receptor beta chains follows, all from one sample in a study of blood T cell repertoires in COVID-19. TCRdb's copy holds only in-frame clones and misses some; the assay was immunoSEQ multiplex PCR. The table shows more than 150,000 clones, with roughly nine tenths occurring only once. What was sequenced was peripheral blood. These receptor sequences come from a woman aged 70 to 79 with acute or convalescent COVID-19. CDR3s include the opening cysteine and the closing phenylalanine or tryptophan. Each record gives: D gene, J gene, clone size, V gene, CDR3 DNA, CDR3 protein. D genes are given only for firm matches. For some rows the clone size is stated as once, few or many, or as a class when expanded; others skip it.

d_call: -; j_call: TRBJ1-6; clone_size: -; v_call: TRBV11-2; cdr3_nt: TGTGCCAGCAGCCCCTACAGTAATTCACCCCTCCACTTT; cdr3_aa: CASSPYSNSPLHF
d_call: TRBD2; j_call: TRBJ2-5; clone_size: -; v_call: TRBV25-1; cdr3_nt: TGTGCCAGCAGTGAATATATCAGGGAGGGGACCCAGTACTTC; cdr3_aa: CASSEYIREGTQYF
d_call: -; j_call: TRBJ1-3; clone_size: -; v_call: TRBV27; cdr3_nt: TGTGCCAGCAGTTTAGGACAGTATGGAAACACCATATATTTT; cdr3_aa: CASSLGQYGNTIYF
d_call: -; j_call: TRBJ2-5; clone_size: -; v_call: TRBV5-4; cdr3_nt: TGTGCCAGCAGCTTGGGACCGGGAAGGTTTGGGGACCAAGAGACCCAGTACTTC; cdr3_aa: CASSLGPGRFGDQETQYF
d_call: TRBD1; j_call: TRBJ1-3; clone_size: -; v_call: TRBV19; cdr3_nt: TGTGCCAGTAGCAGGGGGGCAGGGGATATCTCTGGAAACACCATATATTTT; cdr3_aa: CASSRGAGDISGNTIYF
d_call: TRBD1; j_call: TRBJ1-6; clone_size: -; v_call: TRBV15; cdr3_nt: TGTGCCACCAGCAGAGGTCCGGGACAGGGGAATTCACCCCTCCACTTT; cdr3_aa: CATSRGPGQGNSPLHF
d_call: -; j_call: TRBJ1-2; clone_size: -; v_call: TRBV19; cdr3_nt: TGTGCCAGTAGTTTGACAGGTCTTCTCGGTTATGGCTACACCTTC; cdr3_aa: CASSLTGLLGYGYTF
d_call: TRBD1; j_call: TRBJ2-7; clone_size: few; v_call: TRBV5-4; cdr3_nt: TGTGCCAGCAGCTTTTGGGACAGGGGATACGAGCAGTACTTC; cdr3_aa: CASSFWDRGYEQYF
d_call: -; j_call: TRBJ2-1; clone_size: -; v_call: TRBV5-6; cdr3_nt: TGTGCCAGCCACCCCCGAGGCAATGAGCAGTTCTTC; cdr3_aa: CASHPRGNEQFF
d_call: -; j_call: TRBJ1-6; clone_size: -; v_call: TRBV6-1; cdr3_nt: TGTGCCAGCAGTGAAGGACAGAATAATTCACCCCTCCACTTT; cdr3_aa: CASSEGQNNSPLHF
d_call: -; j_call: TRBJ1-4; clone_size: -; v_call: TRBV4-3; cdr3_nt: TGCGCCAGCAGCCAAGATCCAGGGACTCAGGGACGAGGGCTGTTTTTT; cdr3_aa: CASSQDPGTQGRGLFF
d_call: -; j_call: TRBJ1-6; clone_size: -; v_call: TRBV7-9; cdr3_nt: TGTGCCAGCAGCTTAGCCGCGGGGAGCTATTCACCCCTCCACTTT; cdr3_aa: CASSLAAGSYSPLHF
d_call: TRBD1; j_call: TRBJ1-2; clone_size: -; v_call: TRBV6-5; cdr3_nt: TGTGCCAGCAGTTACTCGTCGTACAGGGGGTACGGCTACACCTTC; cdr3_aa: CASSYSSYRGYGYTF
d_call: TRBD1; j_call: TRBJ1-2; clone_size: -; v_call: TRBV6-5; cdr3_nt: TGTGCCAGTAAGAGACAGGGCCTATATGGCTACACCTTC; cdr3_aa: CASKRQGLYGYTF
d_call: -; j_call: TRBJ1-6; clone_size: -; v_call: TRBV6-4; cdr3_nt: TGTGCCAGCAGTGACTACCCGACTCTTAATTCACCCCTCCACTTT; cdr3_aa: CASSDYPTLNSPLHF
d_call: -; j_call: TRBJ2-1; clone_size: -; v_call: TRBV25-1; cdr3_nt: TGTGCCAGCAGTGACCAGGGTCTGGATGAGCAGTTCTTC; cdr3_aa: CASSDQGLDEQFF
d_call: TRBD1; j_call: TRBJ2-2; clone_size: -; v_call: TRBV5-6; cdr3_nt: TGTGCCAGCAGCTTGGATGGGACAGGGGTCACCGGGGAGCTGTTTTTT; cdr3_aa: CASSLDGTGVTGELFF
d_call: -; j_call: TRBJ1-6; clone_size: -; v_call: TRBV9; cdr3_nt: TGTGCCAGCAGCGTAGGTCCAGGGATGTATGATTCACCCCTCCACTTT; cdr3_aa: CASSVGPGMYDSPLHF
d_call: TRBD1; j_call: TRBJ1-2; clone_size: -; v_call: TRBV29-1; cdr3_nt: TGCAGCGCCCTGGGGGGACAGGGGGTAGCTGGCTACACCTTC; cdr3_aa: CSALGGQGVAGYTF
d_call: -; j_call: TRBJ1-5; clone_size: -; v_call: TRBV5-1; cdr3_nt: TGCGCCAGCAGCTCAGGGATGGGCAATCAGCCCCAGCATTTT; cdr3_aa: CASSSGMGNQPQHF
d_call: -; j_call: TRBJ2-6; clone_size: -; v_call: TRBV4-1; cdr3_nt: TGCGCCAGCAGCCCGTACAGGGCTGGGGCCAACGTCCTGACTTTC; cdr3_aa: CASSPYRAGANVLTF
d_call: -; j_call: TRBJ1-2; clone_size: -; v_call: TRBV6-5; cdr3_nt: TGTGCCAGCAGTTACTCACCCGGTGCAAGTGGCTACACCTTC; cdr3_aa: CASSYSPGASGYTF
d_call: -; j_call: TRBJ1-5; clone_size: -; v_call: TRBV19; cdr3_nt: TGTGCCAGTACCCGGGAGGGGGTAGGGAATCAGCCCCAGCATTTT; cdr3_aa: CASTREGVGNQPQHF
d_call: -; j_call: TRBJ1-1; clone_size: few; v_call: TRBV5-1; cdr3_nt: TGCGCCAGCAGCTTGGTCGTTAACACTGAAGCTTTCTTT; cdr3_aa: CASSLVVNTEAFF
d_call: TRBD1; j_call: TRBJ1-5; clone_size: -; v_call: TRBV7-9; cdr3_nt: TGTGCCAGCAGCTTAGGGGACAGGGGAATAAATCAGCCCCAGCATTTT; cdr3_aa: CASSLGDRGINQPQHF
d_call: TRBD1; j_call: TRBJ1-2; clone_size: -; v_call: TRBV4-3; cdr3_nt: TGCGCCAGCAGCCGGGACAGGGAAGTAAGAGGTGGCTACACCTTC; cdr3_aa: CASSRDREVRGGYTF
d_call: TRBD1; j_call: TRBJ1-2; clone_size: -; v_call: TRBV4-2; cdr3_nt: TGTGCCAGCAGCCCGGTGGAGGGGGCAGAGGATGGCTACACCTTC; cdr3_aa: CASSPVEGAEDGYTF
d_call: TRBD1; j_call: TRBJ1-2; clone_size: once; v_call: TRBV29-1; cdr3_nt: TGCAGCGTTGAACAGGGGGCGTTAGGGTATGGCTACACCTTC; cdr3_aa: CSVEQGALGYGYTF
d_call: TRBD1; j_call: TRBJ2-1; clone_size: once; v_call: TRBV7-9; cdr3_nt: TGTGCCAGCAGTCCAGACAGGGGTCTGTTTGATGAGCAGTTCTTC; cdr3_aa: CASSPDRGLFDEQFF
d_call: TRBD2; j_call: TRBJ2-3; clone_size: -; v_call: TRBV5-1; cdr3_nt: TGCGCCAGCAGCTTGGGGTCCACGAGCGGGGGGGCGAGAGATACGCAGTATTTT; cdr3_aa: CASSLGSTSGGARDTQYF
d_call: -; j_call: TRBJ2-7; clone_size: -; v_call: TRBV2; cdr3_nt: TGTGCCCCCATTCGAGAGGTCAGCTCCTACGAGCAGTACTTC; cdr3_aa: CAPIREVSSYEQYF
d_call: TRBD2; j_call: TRBJ2-1; clone_size: -; v_call: TRBV7-2; cdr3_nt: TGTGCCAGCAGTTTAGGCGGTAGCGGGTGGGTGGACAATGAGCAGTTCTTC; cdr3_aa: CASSLGGSGWVDNEQFF
d_call: TRBD1; j_call: TRBJ2-3; clone_size: -; v_call: TRBV24-1; cdr3_nt: TGTGCCACCAGTGACCCGGGACAGGGCCCAGATACGCAGTATTTT; cdr3_aa: CATSDPGQGPDTQYF
d_call: -; j_call: TRBJ2-7; clone_size: -; v_call: TRBV7-2; cdr3_nt: TGTGCCAGCAGCTTAGTGTCAGACTACGAGCAGTACTTC; cdr3_aa: CASSLVSDYEQYF
d_call: -; j_call: TRBJ1-5; clone_size: -; v_call: TRBV10-2; cdr3_nt: TGCGCCAGCGGGGCGGGGGCCAAACAGCCCCAGCATTTT; cdr3_aa: CASGAGAKQPQHF
d_call: -; j_call: TRBJ2-3; clone_size: -; v_call: TRBV20-1; cdr3_nt: TGCAGTGTTGGGGAGGATACGCAGTATTTT; cdr3_aa: CSVGEDTQYF
d_call: -; j_call: TRBJ1-4; clone_size: once; v_call: TRBV19; cdr3_nt: TGTGCCAGTAGTATCGGTGGTCTCACAACTAATGAAAAACTGTTTTTT; cdr3_aa: CASSIGGLTTNEKLFF
d_call: -; j_call: TRBJ1-6; clone_size: few; v_call: TRBV14; cdr3_nt: TGTGCCAGCAGCGATGTCGGGAATGCGAATTCACCCCTCCACTTT; cdr3_aa: CASSDVGNANSPLHF
d_call: -; j_call: TRBJ1-6; clone_size: -; v_call: TRBV6-1; cdr3_nt: TGTGCCAGCAGTCCGGGCCGGGGGAATTCACCCCTCCACTTT; cdr3_aa: CASSPGRGNSPLHF
d_call: -; j_call: TRBJ2-1; clone_size: -; v_call: TRBV20-1; cdr3_nt: TGCAGTGCTCACCAGGGCGGTCGGCAGTTCTTC; cdr3_aa: CSAHQGGRQFF
d_call: -; j_call: TRBJ2-5; clone_size: once; v_call: TRBV5-1; cdr3_nt: TGCGCCAGCAGCCCGGACCGGCGGGGGCCAGAGACCCAGTACTTC; cdr3_aa: CASSPDRRGPETQYF
d_call: TRBD1; j_call: TRBJ1-2; clone_size: -; v_call: TRBV30; cdr3_nt: TGTGCCTGGGGGGGACAGGGGGCCGTCTATGGCTACACCTTC; cdr3_aa: CAWGGQGAVYGYTF
d_call: -; j_call: TRBJ2-5; clone_size: -; v_call: TRBV12-3/TRBV12-4; cdr3_nt: TGTGCCAGCAGTTTCCTGCGAACGGAGACCCAGTACTTC; cdr3_aa: CASSFLRTETQYF
d_call: -; j_call: TRBJ2-5; clone_size: -; v_call: TRBV5-1; cdr3_nt: TGCGCCAGCAGCCCCACAGGGATGAAAGAGACCCAGTACTTC; cdr3_aa: CASSPTGMKETQYF
d_call: -; j_call: TRBJ1-5; clone_size: -; v_call: TRBV6-5; cdr3_nt: TGTGCCAGCAGTTCCACGTTTGGCCAGCCCCAGCATTTT; cdr3_aa: CASSSTFGQPQHF
d_call: -; j_call: TRBJ2-2; clone_size: few; v_call: TRBV2; cdr3_nt: TGTGCCAGCAGAGGCGACAGTTCTGGCACCGGGGAGCTGTTTTTT; cdr3_aa: CASRGDSSGTGELFF
d_call: -; j_call: TRBJ1-5; clone_size: -; v_call: TRBV1; cdr3_nt: TGCACCAGCAGCCAAGATCCCCTCTTTAGTCAGCCCCAGCATTTT; cdr3_aa: CTSSQDPLFSQPQHF
d_call: -; j_call: TRBJ1-2; clone_size: -; v_call: TRBV7-2; cdr3_nt: TGTGCCAGCAGCCCGGGGAATTCCTATGGCTACACCTTC; cdr3_aa: CASSPGNSYGYTF
d_call: -; j_call: TRBJ1-1; clone_size: -; v_call: TRBV6-5; cdr3_nt: TGTGCCAGCAGACCTTCGCGGGAGAACACTGAAGCTTTCTTT; cdr3_aa: CASRPSRENTEAFF
d_call: -; j_call: TRBJ2-5; clone_size: -; v_call: TRBV5-1; cdr3_nt: TGCGCCAGCAGCTTGGGTCAAGGGGGGGCGGAGACCCAGTACTTC; cdr3_aa: CASSLGQGGAETQYF
d_call: -; j_call: TRBJ2-2; clone_size: -; v_call: TRBV7-6; cdr3_nt: TGTGCCAGCAGCTGGCCGGGACTGACAAACACCGGGGAGCTGTTTTTT; cdr3_aa: CASSWPGLTNTGELFF
d_call: -; j_call: TRBJ1-2; clone_size: -; v_call: TRBV18; cdr3_nt: TGTGCCAGCTCACCACTTCCAGGGGAAGGCTACACCTTC; cdr3_aa: CASSPLPGEGYTF
d_call: -; j_call: TRBJ2-2; clone_size: -; v_call: TRBV7-2; cdr3_nt: TGTGCCAGCAGGCCTGGAGGGACCCGTGGCTACACCGGGGAGCTGTTTTTT; cdr3_aa: CASRPGGTRGYTGELFF
d_call: -; j_call: TRBJ1-1; clone_size: -; v_call: TRBV11-3; cdr3_nt: TGTGCCAGCAGCTTAGAACCAGGGAGGGTAGCTTTCTTT; cdr3_aa: CASSLEPGRVAFF
d_call: -; j_call: TRBJ2-5; clone_size: -; v_call: TRBV25-1; cdr3_nt: TGTGCCAGCAGTGAAGTGACAGTGATCGAGACCCAGTACTTC; cdr3_aa: CASSEVTVIETQYF
d_call: TRBD2; j_call: TRBJ2-3; clone_size: -; v_call: TRBV5-1; cdr3_nt: TGCGCCAGCAGCTTGGGCGGGGGTCCCACAGATACGCAGTATTTT; cdr3_aa: CASSLGGGPTDTQYF
d_call: -; j_call: TRBJ2-5; clone_size: -; v_call: TRBV10-3; cdr3_nt: TGTGCCATCAGTGCAGCGACAGGTACCGAAGAGACCCAGTACTTC; cdr3_aa: CAISAATGTEETQYF
d_call: -; j_call: TRBJ2-1; clone_size: -; v_call: TRBV2; cdr3_nt: TGTGCCAGCAGGGGCCTTGGGGGGTACTACAATGAGCAGTTCTTC; cdr3_aa: CASRGLGGYYNEQFF
d_call: -; j_call: TRBJ1-1; clone_size: -; v_call: TRBV18; cdr3_nt: TGTGCCAGCTATTCGGGGTCTGAAGCTTTCTTT; cdr3_aa: CASYSGSEAFF
d_call: TRBD2; j_call: TRBJ2-2; clone_size: once; v_call: TRBV5-6; cdr3_nt: TGTGCCAGCAGCTTGTTTAGCGGGGGGGCCGGCACCGGGGAGCTGTTTTTT; cdr3_aa: CASSLFSGGAGTGELFF